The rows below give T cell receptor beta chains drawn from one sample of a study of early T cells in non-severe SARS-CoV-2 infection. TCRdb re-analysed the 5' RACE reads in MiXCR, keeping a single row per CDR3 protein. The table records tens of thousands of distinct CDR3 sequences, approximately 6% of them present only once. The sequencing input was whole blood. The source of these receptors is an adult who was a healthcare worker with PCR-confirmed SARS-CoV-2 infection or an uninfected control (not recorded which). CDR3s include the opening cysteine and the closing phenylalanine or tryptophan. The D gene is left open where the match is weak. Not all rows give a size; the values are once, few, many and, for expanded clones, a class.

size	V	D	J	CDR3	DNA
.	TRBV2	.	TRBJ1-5	CASSGAGEPQHF	TGTGCCAGCAGTGGGGCAGGGGAGCCCCAGCATTTT
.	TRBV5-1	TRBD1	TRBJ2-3	CASRSEGRGRADTQYF	TGCGCCAGCAGAAGCGAGGGCAGGGGGCGCGCAGATACGCAGTATTTT
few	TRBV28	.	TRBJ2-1	CASNSEAGNEQFF	TGTGCCAGCAATTCGGAAGCGGGCAATGAGCAGTTCTTC
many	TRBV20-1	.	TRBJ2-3	CSVLKTGANTQYF	TGCAGTGTCCTAAAGACGGGAGCAAATACGCAGTATTTT
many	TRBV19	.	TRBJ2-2	CASSIGPANTGELFF	TGTGCCAGTAGTATAGGACCGGCGAACACCGGGGAGCTGTTTTTT
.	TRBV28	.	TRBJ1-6	CASRDSHNSPLHF	TGTGCCAGCAGGGACAGCCATAATTCACCCCTCCACTTT
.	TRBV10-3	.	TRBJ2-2	CAIRVTRATGELFF	TGTGCCATCAGAGTCACACGGGCCACCGGGGAGCTGTTTTTT
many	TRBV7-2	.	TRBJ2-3	CASSFSWLQYF	TGTGCCAGCAGCTTCTCATGGTTGCAGTATTTT
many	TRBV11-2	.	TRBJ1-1	CASSPQQGANTEAFF	TGTGCCAGCAGCCCACAACAGGGAGCGAACACTGAAGCTTTCTTT
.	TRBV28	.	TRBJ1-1	CASSTGTREAFF	TGTGCCAGCAGCACCGGGACACGTGAAGCTTTCTTT
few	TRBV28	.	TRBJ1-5	CASSETYHSNQPQHF	TGTGCCAGCAGTGAGACATACCATAGCAATCAGCCCCAGCATTTT
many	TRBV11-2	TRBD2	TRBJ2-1	CASSLGRGRVSHGNEQFF	TGTGCCAGCAGCTTAGGACGCGGGAGGGTTTCCCATGGCAATGAGCAGTTCTTC
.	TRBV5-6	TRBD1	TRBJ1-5	CASSPGTGHQPQHF	TGTGCCAGCAGCCCGGGGACAGGGCATCAGCCCCAGCATTTT
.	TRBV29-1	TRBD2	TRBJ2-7	CSVEILAGRIYEQYF	TGCAGCGTTGAGATACTAGCGGGAAGGATCTACGAGCAGTACTTC
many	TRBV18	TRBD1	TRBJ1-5	CASSPEGQGRHF	TGTGCCAGCTCACCCGAAGGACAGGGGCGGCATTTT
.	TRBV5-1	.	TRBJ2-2	CASSGPGTETGELFF	TGCGCCAGCAGCGGGCCGGGCACGGAGACCGGGGAGCTGTTTTTT
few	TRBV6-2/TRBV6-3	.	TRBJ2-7	CASRPLTAGEGEQYF	TGTGCCAGCAGACCCCTTACAGCTGGAGAAGGCGAGCAGTACTTC
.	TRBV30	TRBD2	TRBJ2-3	CAWREKTSDFTDTQYF	TGTGCCTGGAGGGAAAAAACTAGCGATTTCACAGATACGCAGTATTTT
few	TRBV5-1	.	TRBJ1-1	CASSLQGRGTEAFF	TGCGCCAGCAGCTTACAGGGTCGCGGCACTGAAGCTTTCTTT
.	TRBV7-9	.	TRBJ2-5	CASSFDGPETQYF	TGTGCCAGCAGCTTCGACGGGCCGGAGACCCAGTACTTC
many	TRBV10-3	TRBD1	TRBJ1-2	CAINYGQDVLGGYTF	TGTGCCATCAATTACGGACAGGATGTCCTCGGAGGCTACACCTTC
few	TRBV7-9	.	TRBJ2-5	CASSLSVGRSRETQYF	TGTGCCAGCAGCTTAAGCGTGGGCCGATCGAGGGAGACCCAGTACTTC
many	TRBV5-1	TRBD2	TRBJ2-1	CASSSSAPTSGRPNKFF	TGCGCCAGCAGCTCATCTGCCCCGACTAGCGGGAGGCCCAATAAGTTCTTC
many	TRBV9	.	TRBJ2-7	CASSVEGAGAYEQYF	TGTGCCAGCAGCGTAGAAGGGGCTGGAGCCTACGAGCAGTACTTC
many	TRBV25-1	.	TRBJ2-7	CASNGPSYEQYF	TGTGCCAGCAACGGACCTTCCTACGAGCAGTACTTC
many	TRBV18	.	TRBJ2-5	CASSSVQGQETQYF	TGTGCCAGCTCATCGGTCCAGGGCCAAGAGACCCAGTACTTC
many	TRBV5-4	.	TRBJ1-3	CASSLAPTASGNTIYF	TGTGCCAGCAGCTTGGCCCCAACTGCCTCTGGAAACACCATATATTTT
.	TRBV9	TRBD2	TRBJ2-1	CASSVASGRTNNEQFF	TGTGCCAGCAGCGTAGCGAGCGGGAGAACGAACAATGAGCAGTTCTTC
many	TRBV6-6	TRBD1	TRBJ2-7	CASRPSQGTHEQYF	TGTGCCAGCAGACCTTCACAGGGGACGCACGAGCAGTACTTC
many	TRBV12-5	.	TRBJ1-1	CASAQRMNTEAFF	TGTGCTAGTGCCCAAAGGATGAACACTGAAGCTTTCTTT
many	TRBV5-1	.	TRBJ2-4	CASRMWDKGVAAKNIQYF	TGCGCCAGCAGAATGTGGGACAAAGGGGTTGCAGCCAAAAACATTCAGTACTTC
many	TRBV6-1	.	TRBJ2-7	CASSEAQDSSYEQYF	TGTGCCAGCAGTGAAGCACAGGACAGCTCCTACGAGCAGTACTTC
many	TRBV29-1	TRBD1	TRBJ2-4	CSVTESGTVKNIQYF	TGCAGCGTCACAGAATCCGGGACAGTTAAAAACATTCAGTACTTC
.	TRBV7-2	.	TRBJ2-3	CASSLWREADTQYF	TGTGCCAGCAGCTTATGGAGGGAGGCCGATACGCAGTATTTT
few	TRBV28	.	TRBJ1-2	CASKRDMNYGYTF	TGTGCCAGCAAAAGGGACATGAACTATGGCTACACCTTC
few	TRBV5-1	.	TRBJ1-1	CASSLGSGSGGTEAFF	TGCGCCAGCAGCTTGGGTTCAGGGAGTGGAGGGACTGAAGCTTTCTTT
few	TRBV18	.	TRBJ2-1	CASSPGAASYNEQFF	TGTGCCAGCTCACCAGGGGCGGCCTCCTACAATGAGCAGTTCTTC
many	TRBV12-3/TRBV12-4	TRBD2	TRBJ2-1	CASSRLTSGGAYNEQFF	TGTGCCAGCAGTCGACTTACTAGCGGGGGGGCCTACAATGAGCAGTTCTTC